A selection of T cell receptor beta chains follows, all from one sample in a study of blood T cell repertoires in COVID-19. Here immunoSEQ multiplex PCR was the method, and the copy in TCRdb shows in-frame clones only, minus some. Among 85,000 to 130,000 clones listed, approximately 91% were seen once. Sequenced: peripheral blood. The receptors derive from a human donor in a cohort sampled during active COVID-19. Both conserved end residues are part of each CDR3. Each record gives: V gene, clone size, D gene, J gene, CDR3 length, CDR3 protein, CDR3 DNA. A D gene is named only where the DNA matches it firmly. Where a row states a size, it is once, few, many or the class of an expanded clone; other rows omit it.

v_gene: TRBV19; abundance: once; d_gene: TRBD2; j_gene: TRBJ2-7; len: 15; CDR3aa: CASSLGFGRASEQYF; CDR3nt: TGTGCCAGTAGTCTGGGTTTCGGGAGGGCCTCCGAGCAGTACTTC
v_gene: TRBV9; abundance: .; d_gene: TRBD1; j_gene: TRBJ2-7; len: 14; CDR3aa: CASSKTGGSHEQYF; CDR3nt: TGTGCCAGCAGTAAGACAGGGGGATCCCACGAGCAGTACTTC
v_gene: TRBV4-2; abundance: .; d_gene: .; j_gene: TRBJ1-5; len: 15; CDR3aa: CASSQEDGTNQPQHF; CDR3nt: TGTGCCAGCAGCCAAGAGGACGGGACTAATCAGCCCCAGCATTTT
v_gene: TRBV27; abundance: .; d_gene: .; j_gene: TRBJ1-1; len: 14; CDR3aa: CASRPWGVNTEAFF; CDR3nt: TGTGCCAGCAGGCCCTGGGGGGTGAACACTGAAGCTTTCTTT
v_gene: TRBV27; abundance: once; d_gene: .; j_gene: TRBJ2-1; len: 12; CDR3aa: CASTSPYNEQFF; CDR3nt: TGTGCCAGCACCTCCCCGTACAATGAGCAGTTCTTC
v_gene: TRBV28; abundance: .; d_gene: TRBD2; j_gene: TRBJ2-1; len: 14; CDR3aa: CASSTQGDYSEQFF; CDR3nt: TGTGCCAGCAGTACCCAAGGGGACTACAGTGAGCAGTTCTTC
v_gene: TRBV5-4; abundance: .; d_gene: .; j_gene: TRBJ1-4; len: 12; CDR3aa: CASSLGQRELFF; CDR3nt: TGTGCCAGCAGCTTGGGCCAACGGGAACTGTTTTTT
v_gene: TRBV5-1; abundance: .; d_gene: TRBD2; j_gene: TRBJ2-1; len: 16; CDR3aa: CASSLPGTRVYNEQFF; CDR3nt: TGCGCCAGCAGCCTTCCCGGGACTAGGGTATACAATGAGCAGTTCTTC
v_gene: TRBV28; abundance: .; d_gene: .; j_gene: TRBJ2-4; len: 16; CDR3aa: CASSDPREIAKNIQYF; CDR3nt: TGTGCCAGCAGCGACCCCCGGGAAATAGCCAAAAACATTCAGTACTTC
v_gene: TRBV28; abundance: .; d_gene: .; j_gene: TRBJ2-7; len: 11; CDR3aa: CASGRVGEQYF; CDR3nt: TGTGCCTCCGGCAGGGTCGGGGAGCAGTACTTC
v_gene: TRBV4-1; abundance: .; d_gene: TRBD1; j_gene: TRBJ2-3; len: 16; CDR3aa: CASSHRTGDPSDTQYF; CDR3nt: TGCGCCAGCAGCCACAGGACAGGCGATCCATCAGATACGCAGTATTTT
v_gene: TRBV4-1; abundance: .; d_gene: TRBD1; j_gene: TRBJ1-2; len: 15; CDR3aa: CASSLGQEVGYGYTF; CDR3nt: TGCGCCAGCAGCCTTGGACAGGAAGTCGGCTATGGCTACACCTTC
v_gene: TRBV10-2; abundance: .; d_gene: .; j_gene: TRBJ1-1; len: 15; CDR3aa: CASSGRKTTNTEAFF; CDR3nt: TGCGCCAGCAGTGGGCGAAAGACAACGAACACTGAAGCTTTCTTT
v_gene: TRBV28; abundance: .; d_gene: .; j_gene: TRBJ1-5; len: 16; CDR3aa: CASRTQGTTFHQPQHF; CDR3nt: TGTGCCAGCAGGACCCAGGGGACAACTTTTCATCAGCCCCAGCATTTT
v_gene: TRBV28; abundance: few; d_gene: .; j_gene: TRBJ2-7; len: 14; CDR3aa: CASMTPAFDYEQYF; CDR3nt: TGTGCCAGCATGACACCCGCATTTGACTACGAGCAGTACTTC
v_gene: TRBV28; abundance: .; d_gene: .; j_gene: TRBJ1-2; len: 14; CDR3aa: CASSLTGAHYGYTF; CDR3nt: TGTGCCAGCAGTTTAACGGGAGCCCACTATGGCTACACCTTC
v_gene: TRBV19; abundance: .; d_gene: .; j_gene: TRBJ2-3; len: 12; CDR3aa: CASSIGFNTQYF; CDR3nt: TGTGCCAGTAGTATCGGTTTCAATACGCAGTATTTT
v_gene: TRBV2; abundance: .; d_gene: TRBD2; j_gene: TRBJ2-7; len: 15; CDR3aa: CASSEDIAGALEQYF; CDR3nt: TGTGCCAGCAGTGAAGATATAGCGGGAGCTCTCGAGCAGTACTTC
v_gene: TRBV9; abundance: .; d_gene: TRBD2; j_gene: TRBJ2-1; len: 19; CDR3aa: CASAPRGVHRTRDYNEQFF; CDR3nt: TGTGCCAGCGCTCCGCGGGGGGTACACCGGACTAGGGATTACAATGAGCAGTTCTTC
v_gene: TRBV28; abundance: .; d_gene: .; j_gene: TRBJ1-4; len: 13; CDR3aa: CASSPDTPRKLFF; CDR3nt: TGTGCCAGCAGCCCTGACACCCCCAGGAAACTGTTTTTT
v_gene: TRBV9; abundance: .; d_gene: TRBD1; j_gene: TRBJ1-2; len: 15; CDR3aa: CASSLEGTGGGGYTF; CDR3nt: TGTGCCAGCAGCTTAGAAGGGACAGGGGGCGGTGGCTACACCTTC
v_gene: TRBV7-9; abundance: .; d_gene: TRBD1; j_gene: TRBJ2-2; len: 15; CDR3aa: CASSSDRANTGELFF; CDR3nt: TGTGCCAGCAGCTCTGACAGGGCGAACACCGGGGAGCTGTTTTTT
v_gene: TRBV24-1; abundance: .; d_gene: .; j_gene: TRBJ2-5; len: 16; CDR3aa: CATGSGKGLSQETQYF; CDR3nt: TGTGCCACCGGGAGCGGTAAGGGTTTATCGCAAGAGACCCAGTACTTC
v_gene: TRBV4-1; abundance: .; d_gene: .; j_gene: TRBJ1-5; len: 16; CDR3aa: CASSQVLGAGNQPQHF; CDR3nt: TGCGCCAGCAGCCAAGTGCTGGGGGCGGGCAATCAGCCCCAGCATTTT
v_gene: TRBV4-1; abundance: .; d_gene: TRBD2; j_gene: TRBJ2-1; len: 14; CDR3aa: CASSQGLAGNEQFF; CDR3nt: TGCGCCAGCAGCCAAGGACTAGCGGGGAATGAGCAGTTCTTC
v_gene: TRBV28; abundance: .; d_gene: .; j_gene: TRBJ1-2; len: 19; CDR3aa: CASSFLQVWGPLPNYGYTF; CDR3nt: TGTGCCAGCAGTTTCCTCCAGGTGTGGGGCCCGCTCCCTAACTATGGCTACACCTTC
v_gene: TRBV18; abundance: .; d_gene: .; j_gene: TRBJ1-6; len: 16; CDR3aa: CASSPSLGGYNSPLHF; CDR3nt: TGTGCCAGCTCACCGAGTCTGGGGGGCTATAATTCACCCCTCCACTTT
v_gene: TRBV9; abundance: few; d_gene: .; j_gene: TRBJ2-7; len: 13; CDR3aa: CASSVSQGYEQYF; CDR3nt: TGTGCCAGCAGCGTTTCACAGGGTTACGAGCAGTACTTC
v_gene: TRBV24-1; abundance: .; d_gene: TRBD1; j_gene: TRBJ1-2; len: 14; CDR3aa: CATSVYQGAGGYTF; CDR3nt: TGTGCCACCAGTGTCTACCAGGGGGCCGGTGGCTACACCTTC
v_gene: TRBV10-3; abundance: .; d_gene: TRBD1; j_gene: TRBJ2-7; len: 14; CDR3aa: CAIRDDRGAYEQYF; CDR3nt: TGTGCCATCAGAGATGACAGGGGAGCGTACGAGCAGTACTTC
v_gene: TRBV28; abundance: .; d_gene: TRBD1; j_gene: TRBJ2-4; len: 16; CDR3aa: CASRGVAGGLANIQYF; CDR3nt: TGTGCCAGCAGGGGGGTGGCAGGGGGATTGGCAAACATTCAGTACTTC
v_gene: TRBV11-1; abundance: few; d_gene: TRBD1; j_gene: TRBJ2-7; len: 16; CDR3aa: CASSLAGTGGPYEQYF; CDR3nt: TGTGCCAGCAGCTTAGCCGGTACAGGGGGGCCCTACGAGCAGTACTTC
v_gene: TRBV28; abundance: .; d_gene: .; j_gene: TRBJ2-1; len: 15; CDR3aa: CASSQRPSAYNEQFF; CDR3nt: TGTGCCAGCAGCCAGCGACCCTCCGCCTACAATGAGCAGTTCTTC
v_gene: TRBV27; abundance: .; d_gene: TRBD2; j_gene: TRBJ2-1; len: 15; CDR3aa: CASSQLREKNNEQFF; CDR3nt: TGTGCCAGCAGTCAGCTGCGGGAGAAGAACAATGAGCAGTTCTTC
v_gene: TRBV7-2; abundance: once; d_gene: .; j_gene: TRBJ2-7; len: 11; CDR3aa: CASSALNEQYF; CDR3nt: TGTGCCAGCAGCGCACTAAACGAGCAGTACTTC
v_gene: TRBV4-1; abundance: .; d_gene: .; j_gene: TRBJ1-2; len: 15; CDR3aa: CASSQEREGEDGYTF; CDR3nt: TGCGCCAGCAGCCAAGAAAGGGAGGGGGAGGACGGCTACACCTTC
v_gene: TRBV28; abundance: .; d_gene: .; j_gene: TRBJ2-1; len: 14; CDR3aa: CASSFDYRESVQFF; CDR3nt: TGTGCCAGCAGTTTTGACTACAGGGAGAGTGTGCAGTTCTTC
v_gene: TRBV14; abundance: .; d_gene: TRBD2; j_gene: TRBJ2-5; len: 19; CDR3aa: CASSQLPGLAGPKGETQYF; CDR3nt: TGTGCCAGCAGCCAACTCCCTGGACTAGCGGGTCCTAAGGGAGAGACCCAGTACTTC
v_gene: TRBV18; abundance: .; d_gene: TRBD1; j_gene: TRBJ2-3; len: 15; CDR3aa: CASTQTGVSTDTQYF; CDR3nt: TGTGCCAGCACACAGACAGGGGTTAGCACAGATACGCAGTATTTT
v_gene: TRBV28; abundance: few; d_gene: .; j_gene: TRBJ1-1; len: 13; CDR3aa: CASSLNSDTEAFF; CDR3nt: TGTGCCAGCAGTTTAAATTCAGACACTGAAGCTTTCTTT
v_gene: TRBV2; abundance: .; d_gene: .; j_gene: TRBJ1-3; len: 15; CDR3aa: CASSEGRVSGNTIYF; CDR3nt: TGTGCCAGCAGTGAGGGCAGGGTCTCTGGAAACACCATATATTTT
v_gene: TRBV29-1; abundance: .; d_gene: .; j_gene: TRBJ1-4; len: 13; CDR3aa: CSVVMAAGEKLFF; CDR3nt: TGCAGCGTTGTTATGGCCGCGGGCGAAAAACTGTTTTTT
v_gene: TRBV5-4; abundance: .; d_gene: TRBD2; j_gene: TRBJ2-3; len: 16; CDR3aa: CASSTYLAGSTDTQYF; CDR3nt: TGTGCCAGCAGCACCTATCTAGCGGGGAGCACAGATACGCAGTATTTT
v_gene: TRBV5-5; abundance: .; d_gene: TRBD2; j_gene: TRBJ2-3; len: 15; CDR3aa: CASSSWTSGGAEQYF; CDR3nt: TGTGCCAGCAGCTCCTGGACTAGCGGGGGGGCTGAGCAGTATTTT